These 17 T cell receptor beta chains originate from one sample sequenced in a study of cytomegalovirus exposure and HLA in healthy donors. PCR involved 60 Vbeta and 13 Jbeta primers. The protocol was immunoSEQ multiplex PCR, while the TCRdb copy is restricted to in-frame clones and leaves out a portion. The sample lists 150,000 or so clones; more than 75% were seen once. Sequenced input: PBMCs. Receptors originate from a man aged 18 to 30 in good health and CMV-seropositive.

This clone was recorded once. The chain uses TRBV6-4 and TRBJ2-3, with TRBD2 as a possible D gene (6 bases). Germline V gene data show CDR1 as MRHNA and CDR2 as SNTAGT. The CDR3 runs 15 residues. V was cut by 6 bases and J by 3 bases, with 16 bases left in between. The CDR3 DNA is TGTGCCAGCAGCGACACGATTGGGGGGACAGATACGCAGTATTTT. Its translation is CASSDTIGGTDTQYF.

V gene TRBV7-9 combines with J gene TRBJ1-2; D uncertain. V was shortened by 5 bases and J by 4 bases, with 14 bases between the two germline ends. Germline lookup yields CDR1 SEHNR and CDR2 FQNEAQ (reference sequence). This CDR3 comprises 14 residues. CDR3 nucleotide sequence: TGTGCCAGCAGCGATGGGGAGCCGCTCTATGGCTACACCTTC. Its protein product is CASSDGEPLYGYTF.

This chain connects TRBV30 to TRBJ1-4, with no clear D. Germline V gene sequence: CDR1 GTSNPN, CDR2 SVGIG (reference sequence). Trimming pared 0 bases from V and 5 bases from J, leaving 10 bases between. CDR3 length: 14 amino acids. The CDR3 region is CAWSVRTGNEKLFF. CDR3 coding DNA: TGTGCCTGGAGTGTAAGGACGGGGAATGAAAAACTGTTTTTT.

In DNA form, the CDR3 reads TGTGCCAGTAGTAACCGGGACAGTGTCTACGAGCAGTACTTC. It specifies CASSNRDSVYEQYF. The V and J genes are TRBV19 and TRBJ2-7; TRBD1 aligns across 7 bases. This CDR3 is 14 amino acids long. V shed 4 bases and J 3 bases; nucleotides not matched to a gene: 6. The germline gives CDR1 LNHDA, CDR2 SQIVND (reference sequence).

This chain joins TRBV19 and TRBJ1-1, with D maybe TRBD1 (5 bases). The CDR3 extends over 11 amino acids. Germline values: CDR1 LNHDA, CDR2 SQIVND (reference sequence). The CDR3 DNA reads TGTGCTTTGCGGGGCAGGACTGAAGCTTTCTTT. Translating gives CALRGRTEAFF.

This clone was detected only once. The chain uses TRBV5-1 and TRBJ1-5; 8 bases fit TRBD1. V shed 4 bases, J shed 7 bases, and the junction held 10 bases outside the gene matches. The CDR3 sequence is 15 residues long. Germline CDR1 SGHRS, CDR2 YFSETQ. For the CDR3, the DNA is TGCGCCAGCAGCATAGAGGGACAGGTGGGGCAGCCCCAGCATTTT. Translating it yields CASSIEGQVGQPQHF. The variable domain in full, with the rest retrieved from reference TRBV5-1 and TRBJ1-5, is KAGVTQTPRYLIKTRGQQVTLSCSPISGHRSVSWYQQTPGQGLQFLFEYFSETQRNKGNFPGRFSGRQFSNSRSEMNVSTLELGDSALYLCASSIEGQVGQPQHFGDGTRLSIL.

This clone was found once. The chain carries TRBV30 and TRBJ2-5, with 14 bases identical to TRBD2. The CDR3 has 15 amino acids. From germline, CDR1 is GTSNPN and CDR2 SVGIG (reference sequence). V lost 7 bases to trimming and J lost 4 bases; unmatched junction nucleotides: 8. The CDR3 coding sequence is TGTGCCTCCGGACTAGCGGGGGGAAGGGGAGAGACCCAGTACTTC. Protein product: CASGLAGGRGETQYF.

This chain links TRBV7-2 with TRBJ1-2; 7 bases are a match to TRBD1. The CDR3 spans 15 residues. Unmatched junction bases numbered 4, after V lost 0 bases and J lost 3 bases. Germline loops: CDR1 SGHTA, CDR2 FQGNSA. For the CDR3, the DNA is TGTGCCAGCAGCTTAGCGGGCACAGGGGACTATGGCTACACCTTC. The encoded protein is CASSLAGTGDYGYTF.

This clone was seen more than once but under ten times. This sequence joins TRBV7-8 and TRBJ2-7; 7 bases agree with TRBD1. With V trimmed by 0 bases and J by 0 bases, 5 bases remained unmatched. The CDR3 is made up of 16 amino acids. Germline V CDR1 and CDR2: SGHVS, FQNEAQ. The chain's CDR3 is CASSLAGTASSYEQYF. For the CDR3, the DNA is TGTGCCAGCAGCTTAGCGGGGACAGCGAGCTCCTACGAGCAGTACTTC.

This chain connects TRBV5-6 to TRBJ1-1; 7 positions match TRBD1. V lost 2 bases, J lost 10 bases, and 11 bases stayed unmatched. This CDR3 contains 14 residues. Germline assignment: CDR1 SGHDT and CDR2 YYEEEE. The CDR3 loop reads CASSFTQGPLGAFF. Here the CDR3 DNA reads TGTGCCAGCAGCTTCACACAGGGGCCCCTGGGAGCTTTCTTT.

The chain employs TRBV5-1 and TRBJ2-2; possible D gene TRBD2, 6 bases. The germline V and J ends were trimmed by 7 bases and 3 bases, with 22 bases remaining between them. Germline CDR1 SGHRS, CDR2 YFSETQ. The CDR3 length is 17 residues. CDR3 amino acids: CASAPEGMKGHTGELFF. CDR3 DNA: TGCGCCAGCGCCCCGGAGGGTATGAAAGGACACACCGGGGAGCTGTTTTTT.

The chain couples TRBV7-9 to TRBJ1-2; 7 positions match TRBD1. Germline V CDR1 and CDR2: SEHNR, FQNEAQ (reference sequence). Unmatched junction bases numbered 12, after V lost 4 bases and J lost 10 bases. The CDR3 runs 14 residues. The CDR3 bases are TGTGCCAGCAGCTCCGGGACAGCGACGTACGACTACACCTTC. Translated, it gives CASSSGTATYDYTF.

This chain links TRBV10-3 with TRBJ2-7; maybe TRBD1 (5 bases). This CDR3 comprises 15 residues. Trimming took 6 bases from V and 0 from J, leaving 15 bases between them. Germline V gives CDR1 ENHRY, CDR2 SYGVKD. CDR3 sequence reads: CAISDIRVSSYEQYF. The CDR3 nucleotides read TGTGCCATCAGCGACATCAGGGTAAGCTCCTACGAGCAGTACTTC.

The chain has TRBV5-6 and TRBJ1-3; 7 bases are shared with TRBD1. The CDR3 extends over 17 amino acids. Germline trimming cut 1 base from V and 0 bases from J; bases unmatched to any gene: 7. The germline V gene has CDR1 SGHDT and CDR2 YYEEEE. Here the CDR3 DNA reads TGTGCCAGCAGCTTGCATGGGACAGTTAACTCTGGAAACACCATATATTTT. As protein: CASSLHGTVNSGNTIYF. The entire variable domain, with the rest obtained from reference TRBV5-6 and TRBJ1-3, is as follows: DAGVTQSPTHLIKTRGQQVTLRCSPKSGHDTVSWYQQALGQGPQFIFQYYEEEERQRGNFPDRFSGHQFPNYSSELNVNALLLGDSALYLCASSLHGTVNSGNTIYFGEGSWLTVV.

CDR3 coding DNA: TGTGCCAGCAGCTTACGTGGTCGAGCAGTGGACAGAAACACTGAAGCTTTCTTT. This encodes CASSLRGRAVDRNTEAFF. The chain recombines TRBV7-8 with TRBJ1-1; D possibly corresponds to TRBD1 (6 bases). CDR1 is SGHVS and CDR2 is FQNEAQ in the germline V gene. Trimming took 2 bases from V and 2 from J, leaving 21 bases between them. CDR3 length: 18 amino acids.

The sample holds a few counts of this clone. The CDR3 is CASSQDGASGELFF. The CDR3 DNA sequence: TGCGCCAGCAGCCAAGATGGGGCTAGCGGGGAGCTGTTTTTT. The rearrangement links TRBV4-1 to TRBJ2-2; a possible D gene is TRBD1 (5 bases). The germline V and J ends were trimmed by 0 bases and 7 bases, with 9 bases remaining between them. Germline V gene lookup returns CDR1 MGHRA and CDR2 YSYEKL. The CDR3 sequence is 14 residues long.

V and J are TRBV6-5 and TRBJ1-6, with D maybe TRBD1 (6 bases). The germline V gene encodes CDR1 MNHEY and CDR2 SVGAGI. Between the trimmed V and J ends, which lost 7 bases and 5 bases, there was a span of 12 bases. The CDR3 extends over 14 amino acids. CDR3 protein: CASKRTDNNSPLHF. CDR3 bases: TGTGCCAGCAAGAGGACAGATAATAATTCACCCCTCCACTTT.